These 8 T cell receptor beta chains originate from one sample sequenced in a study of T cell repertoires in cytomegalovirus infection. TCRdb reprocessed the reads via MiXCR and lists one record per CDR3 protein. The sample carries under 800,000 distinct CDR3 sequences, 24% recorded once. Material for sequencing was CD8+ T cells from PBMCs. These receptors were taken from a human donor in good health (CMV status not recorded). Some clones in this sample may be carry-over from other donors' samples.

Note on this clonotype: This may stem from a read error, because a much larger clone lies one nucleotide away. The chain couples TRBV6-6 to TRBJ2-7; perhaps TRBD1 as D (6 bases). The CDR3 has 15 residues. Per germline, CDR1 MNHNY and CDR2 SVGAGI (reference sequence). CDR3 amino acids: CASGYLAQGTYEQYF. CDR3 DNA sequence: TGTGCCAGCGGTTACCTCGCCCAGGGGACCTACGAGCAGTACTTC.

On this clonotype itself: This may be a read error, as it is one base from a much larger clone. The gene calls are TRBV7-6 and TRBJ1-4; no reliable D call. Germline assignment: CDR1 SGHVS and CDR2 FNYEAQ. The CDR3 sequence is 16 residues long. The CDR3: CASNLGGMSTNEKLFF. CDR3 coding DNA: TGTGCCAGCAACTTAGGCGGGATGTCAACTAATGAAAAACTGTTTTTT. The entire variable domain, with the rest obtained from reference TRBV7-6 and TRBJ1-4, is as follows: GAGVSQSPRYKVTKRGQDVALRCDPISGHVSLYWYRQALGQGPEFLTYFNYEAQQDKSGLPNDRFSAERPEGSISTLTIQRTEQRDSAMYRCASNLGGMSTNEKLFFGSGTQLSVL.

This clonotype was recorded only once. J is TRBJ2-1 and V is TRBV5-5, with TRBD1 identical over 10 bases. This CDR3 is built from 16 residues. V lost 4 bases and J lost 7; bases outside the gene matches: 11. Per the germline V gene, CDR1 is SGHKS and CDR2 is YYEKEE (reference sequence). The chain's CDR3 is CASSPGDRGGDNEQFF. Written as DNA, the CDR3 is TGTGCCAGCAGCCCCGGGGACAGGGGAGGCGATAATGAGCAGTTCTTC.

The chain recombines TRBV20-1 with TRBJ2-2; 10 bases line up with TRBD2. V trimming: 0 bases; J trimming: 2 bases; junction bases outside the gene matches: 12. CDR3 size: 19 residues. From germline, CDR1 is DFQATT and CDR2 SNEGSKA (reference sequence). The CDR3 DNA sequence: TGCAGTGCTAGAGATCTTCGGGCTAGCGGGAGTCAAAACACCGGGGAGCTGTTTTTT. Protein: CSARDLRASGSQNTGELFF.

The chain links TRBV13 to TRBJ2-3; D perhaps matches TRBD2 (6 bases). Germline V CDR1 and CDR2: PRHDT, FYEKMQ (reference sequence). The CDR3 is 15 residues long. V lost 0 bases and J lost 2, with 9 bases in between. CDR3 region: CASSLGAGLTDTQYF. CDR3 nucleotide sequence: TGTGCCAGCAGCTTAGGAGCGGGCCTCACAGATACGCAGTATTTT.

This clonotype showed up just once. A much larger clonotype is one base distant, so this may be a read error. The chain combines TRBV6-6 with TRBJ1-3; a possible D gene is TRBD1 (6 bases). This CDR3 is 14 amino acids long. V shed 2 bases and J shed 2 bases, with 7 bases lying between them. CDR1 is MNHNY, CDR2 SVGAGI, per germline (reference sequence). CDR3: CASSYGGPGNTIYF. Written as DNA, the CDR3 is TGTGCCAGCAGTTACGGGGGGCCTGGAAACACCATATATTTT.

This clonotype appeared many times. The genes are TRBV7-2 and TRBJ2-3; possible D gene TRBD1, 5 bases. Trimming cost V 3 bases and J 3 bases, with 13 bases left between them. This CDR3 region has 15 residues. The germline V gene has CDR1 SGHTA and CDR2 FQGNSA. The DNA for the CDR3 is TGTGCCAGCAGCTTGGAAGGGGCCTGGACAGATACGCAGTATTTT. Protein: CASSLEGAWTDTQYF.

The genes are TRBV10-3 and TRBJ2-1, with TRBD2 as a possible D gene (6 bases). V dropped 11 bases and J dropped 7 bases, with 18 bases sitting between them. Germline values: CDR1 ENHRY, CDR2 SYGVKD. There are 13 residues in the CDR3. The CDR3 region is CAAQGDGGNEQFF. CDR3 DNA sequence: TGTGCCGCCCAAGGGGACGGAGGGAATGAGCAGTTCTTC.